Reported below is one TCR beta chain. What it binds is not known. The sample comes from a study of cytomegalovirus exposure and HLA in healthy donors. Study at large: Genotyping showed 75% to 90% of 398 donors falling in the Caucasian-associated ancestry cluster.

Germline V CDR1 and CDR2: SGHNT, YENEEA. Trimming pared 0 bases from V and 0 bases from J, leaving 18 bases between. The CDR3 has 19 amino acids. Participants comprised healthy donors of bone marrow. Study-wide findings and caveats: The authors confirmed in vitro that three CMV-associated chains were specific for CMV antigens. Rare TCR sequences dominated, though some public TCRs recurred in many donors.

The PCR employed 60 Vbeta primers together with 13 Jbeta primers. The protocol was immunoSEQ multiplex PCR, while the TCRdb copy is restricted to in-frame clones and leaves out a portion. The repertoire has over 130,000 clones, roughly 80% of them found once; the top ten carry roughly 4%. Sequencing used PBMCs. This clonotype was obtained from a human donor in good health. This chain connects TRBV11-3 to TRBJ1-5, with TRBD1 as a possible D gene (5 bases). The CDR3 region has the DNA TGTGCCAGCAGCTTAGATCGGACAAAACAAACCCCTAGCAATCAGCCCCAGCATTTT. It is translated as CASSLDRTKQTPSNQPQHF.